This TCR beta chain appears in the sequencing data of a study of CD8 T cells in Susac syndrome. Sequencing of TCR beta, carried out with a high-throughput approach, was applied to CD8+ and CD4+ T cells from the blood. Reverse transcription used about 0.45 to 1 ug RNA and random hexamers. Multiplex immunoSEQ PCR targeted 54 Vbeta and 13 Jbeta TCR beta segments. MiXCR was run by TCRdb on the immunoSEQ multiplex PCR reads, yielding one entry per CDR3 protein. The sample has a few hundred thousand distinct CDR3 sequences; 95% are singletons. V was pared by 7 bases and J by 7 bases, with 11 bases between. CDR3 length: 12 amino acids. CDR1 and CDR2 (germline): LGHDT, YNNKEL (reference sequence).

The sequence derives from a human donor with multiple sclerosis. The chain links TRBV3-1 to TRBJ2-1; D is possibly TRBD1 (6 bases). Sequencing input: CD4+ T cells from PBMCs. CDR3 DNA: TGTGCCAGCACACAGGGTACGAATGAGCAGTTCTTC. Translating it yields CASTQGTNEQFF.